These 9 T cell receptor beta chains originate from one sample sequenced in a study of cytomegalovirus exposure and HLA in healthy donors. The PCR was carried out with 60 Vbeta primers and 13 Jbeta primers. Profiling relied on immunoSEQ multiplex PCR, and the TCRdb table lists in-frame clones only, not all of them. The sample holds 60,000 to 70,000 clones; just under 80% are singletons and the top ten take around 4%. Sequencing was carried out using PBMCs. These receptors were obtained from a woman aged 25 to 39 in good health and CMV-seronegative.

Only one count was recorded for this clone. V gene TRBV19 combines with J gene TRBJ1-3, with D unclear. CDR1 is LNHDA, CDR2 SQIVND, per germline (reference sequence). The CDR3 contains 13 residues. V was pared by 5 bases and J by 2 bases, with 7 bases between. The CDR3 here is CASSSSAGNTIYF. CDR3 coding DNA: TGTGCCAGTAGTTCCTCGGCTGGAAACACCATATATTTT.

This clone occurred a few times. V and J are TRBV27 and TRBJ2-1, with D possibly matching TRBD2 (5 bases). CDR3 length: 14 residues. The germline V gene encodes CDR1 MNHEY and CDR2 SMNVEV (reference sequence). V was shortened by 5 bases and J by 6 bases, with 14 bases between the two germline ends. The chain's CDR3 is CASSPPGLLNEQFF. As DNA, the CDR3 is TGTGCCAGCAGTCCTCCCGGACTCCTCAATGAGCAGTTCTTC.

The rearrangement uses TRBV5-4 and TRBJ2-1; tentative D call: TRBD2 (5 bases). Per germline, CDR1 SGHNT and CDR2 YYREEE (reference sequence). The CDR3 is 15 residues long. The ends were cut back, 2 bases at V and 1 base at J, with 10 bases in the middle. The CDR3 coding sequence is TGTGCCAGCAGCTTCCACGGAGGTTCCTACAATGAGCAGTTCTTC. Its translation is CASSFHGGSYNEQFF.

V is TRBV7-9 and J is TRBJ2-7; 13 bases fit TRBD2. V shed 5 bases, J shed 6 bases, and the junction held 10 bases outside the gene matches. This CDR3 region has 16 residues. CDR1 and CDR2 (germline): SEHNR, FQNEAQ (reference sequence). The CDR3 spells CASSPLWTSGRGEQYF. As DNA, the CDR3 is TGTGCCAGCAGCCCCCTATGGACTAGCGGGAGAGGCGAGCAGTACTTC.

V gene TRBV11-2 combines with J gene TRBJ1-1; 9 positions match TRBD1. This CDR3 is built from 14 residues. CDR1 is SGHAT and CDR2 is FQNNGV in the germline V gene. With V trimmed by 5 bases and J by 6 bases, 7 bases remained unmatched. CDR3 coding DNA: TGTGCCAGCAGCATCAGACAGGGGGAGCCTGAAGCTTTCTTT. This encodes CASSIRQGEPEAFF.

The rearrangement joins TRBV2 to TRBJ1-1, with 9 bases that match TRBD1. This CDR3 has 15 residues. The germline V gene has CDR1 SNHLY and CDR2 FYNNEI. Trimming cost V 5 bases and J 6 bases; bases outside gene matches: 10. This CDR3 is CASSITGTGRAEAFF. CDR3 nucleotide sequence: TGTGCCAGCAGTATTACCGGGACAGGGAGGGCTGAAGCTTTCTTT.

The chain carries TRBV4-1 and TRBJ1-6; D uncertain. With 0 bases removed from V and 0 bases from J, the gap between germline ends came to 9 bases. Germline CDR1 is MGHRA and CDR2 is YSYEKL. CDR3 length: 17 amino acids. CDR3 in amino acids: CASSQEPGSSYNSPLHF. The CDR3 region has the DNA TGCGCCAGCAGCCAAGAGCCGGGAAGCTCCTATAATTCACCCCTCCACTTT.

CDR3 loop: CASSWDRVNSPLHF. DNA of the CDR3: TGCGCCAGCAGCTGGGACAGGGTTAATTCACCCCTCCACTTT. This chain joins TRBV4-1 and TRBJ1-6; TRBD1 matches 9 bases. The germline V gene has CDR1 MGHRA and CDR2 YSYEKL. CDR3 length equals 14 residues. The V gene end was trimmed by 5 bases and the J gene end by 6 bases; junction bases not matched to a gene: 2.

The chain has TRBV7-7 and TRBJ2-5; the match to TRBD2 covers 14 bases. Germline V gene data show CDR1 as SSHAT and CDR2 as FNYEAQ (reference sequence). The V segment lost 5 bases and the J segment 1 base; nucleotides outside the gene matches: 3. CDR3 length: 16 residues. The CDR3, as DNA: TGTGCCAGCAGCACCGGACTAGCGGGGGGCCAAGAGACCCAGTACTTC. Its translation: CASSTGLAGGQETQYF.